These 12 T cell receptor beta chains share one sample of origin, sequenced in a study of T cell changes during pregnancy in multiple sclerosis (dated by TCRdb to about 2019). The library was prepared using the immunoSEQ multiplex PCR assay. TCRdb carries this immuneACCESS record with in-frame sequences only. Its versions omit some clonotypes, under half of them owing to an unresolved V gene in the studies checked, with the rest unexplained. Within this sample are tens of thousands of clones, with around 92% of them counted one time only. Together, the top ten hold just over 2% of the sample. This specimen consisted of peripheral blood, obtained after pregnancy. Source of these receptors: a female donor with multiple sclerosis, enrolled in a pregnancy study.

CDR3 in amino acids: CASSGTGERDTQYF. The CDR3, as DNA: TGTGCCAGCTCTGGGACAGGGGAACGAGATACGCAGTATTTT. The gene calls are TRBV19 and TRBJ2-3, with 10 nucleotides matching TRBD1. The trim removed 9 bases at V and 5 bases at J, leaving 8 bases unmatched. The CDR3 contains 14 residues. CDR1 is LNHDA and CDR2 is SQIVND in the germline V gene (reference sequence).

This chain joins TRBV30 and TRBJ2-5; the match to TRBD2 covers 8 bases. CDR1 is GTSNPN and CDR2 is SVGIG in the germline V gene (reference sequence). With V trimmed by 5 bases and J by 5 bases, 4 bases remained unmatched. The CDR3 totals 12 residues. The chain's CDR3 is CAWVERGETQYF. The CDR3 nucleotides read TGTGCCTGGGTGGAGCGGGGGGAGACCCAGTACTTC.

With respect to this clone: The junction differs from germline at one of its ends, possibly a read error. V gene TRBV5-4 combines with J gene TRBJ2-3, with 9 nucleotides matching TRBD2. Germline CDR1 is SGHNT and CDR2 is YYREEE (reference sequence). The CDR3 is made up of 16 amino acids. The CDR3 reads CASSQAERGVADTQYF. In DNA, the CDR3 is TGCGCCAGCAGCCAAGCCGAGCGGGGGGTGGCAGATACGCAGTATTTT.

This chain links TRBV11-3 with TRBJ2-1; TRBD2 aligns across 11 bases. CDR1 and CDR2 (germline): SGHNT, YENEEA. This CDR3 is 15 amino acids long. J was trimmed by 4 bases and V by 4 bases; bases with no gene match: 3. CDR3 sequence: CASSSGLADYNEQFF. The DNA for the CDR3 is TGTGCCAGCAGCTCGGGACTAGCGGATTACAATGAGCAGTTCTTC. Based on the CDR3 plus reference TRBV11-3 and TRBJ2-1, the full variable domain is EAGVVQSPRYKIIEKKQPVAFWCNPISGHNTLYWYLQNLGQGPELLIRYENEEAVDDSQLPKDRFSAERLKGVDSTLKIQPAELGDSAVYLCASSSGLADYNEQFFGPGTRLTVL.

The chain combines TRBV2 with TRBJ2-3; possible D gene TRBD1, 6 bases. V dropped 4 bases and J dropped 4 bases, with 12 bases sitting between them. The length of the CDR3 is 14 residues. Germline CDR1 reads SNHLY; CDR2 reads FYNNEI. The CDR3 coding sequence is TGTGCCAGCAGTGGGGGACAAGGACCAGATACGCAGTATTTT. Translation: CASSGGQGPDTQYF.

CDR3 coding DNA: TGTGCCAGAAGCTTGACAGGCGATGGCTACACCTTC. It encodes CARSLTGDGYTF. This rearrangement joins TRBV5-3 to TRBJ1-2; maybe TRBD1 (5 bases). TRBV5-3 counts as an open reading frame of uncertain function. Trimming shortened V by 1 base and J by 6 bases, and 7 bases separated the two germline ends. The CDR3 is 12 amino acids.

The chain is built from TRBV5-1 and TRBJ2-2; TRBD2 matches 9 bases. CDR3 length: 16 amino acids. Trimming at V came to 3 bases and at J to 5 bases, leaving 8 bases not matched to a gene. CDR1 and CDR2 from the germline V gene are SGHRS and YFSETQ. Written as DNA, the CDR3 is TGCGCCAGCAGCTACGAAGCGGGAGGACGGACCGGGGAGCTGTTTTTT. As protein: CASSYEAGGRTGELFF.

This chain connects TRBV2 to TRBJ2-1; TRBD2 is a possible D gene (6 bases). This CDR3 contains 15 residues. The germline V gene has CDR1 SNHLY and CDR2 FYNNEI. V lost 7 bases to trimming and J lost 8 bases, with 21 bases between them. CDR3 in DNA: TGTGCCAGCACCCGAGTGGTAGCGGTTGGGCATGAGCAGTTCTTC. Its protein is CASTRVVAVGHEQFF. Full variable domain (rest looked up from reference TRBV2 and TRBJ2-1): EPEVTQTPSHQVTQMGQEVILRCVPISNHLYFYWYRQILGQKVEFLVSFYNNEISEKSEIFDDQFSVERPDGSNFTLKIRSTKLEDSAMYFCASTRVVAVGHEQFFGPGTRLTVL.

The CDR3 nucleotides are TGTGCCTGGAGGTACGGACAGGGTAACACTGAAGCTTTCTTT. This gives the protein CAWRYGQGNTEAFF. The V call is TRBV30, the J call TRBJ1-1; 8 positions match TRBD1. This CDR3 spans 14 amino acids. J lost 2 bases, V lost 3 bases, and 5 bases had no gene match. Germline V gene data show CDR1 as GTSNPN and CDR2 as SVGIG (reference sequence).

The chain is built from TRBV5-1 and TRBJ2-3; 9 nucleotides match TRBD1. The germline gives CDR1 SGHRS, CDR2 YFSETQ. V dropped 0 bases and J dropped 2; count of bases not matched to a gene: 4. The CDR3 is 16 residues long. DNA of the CDR3: TGCGCCAGCAGCTTGGCGAGGGACAGGGTCACAGATACGCAGTATTTT. Its translation is CASSLARDRVTDTQYF.

The gene calls are TRBV29-1 and TRBJ1-1, with 11 bases fitting TRBD1. Per germline, CDR1 SQVTM and CDR2 ANQGSEA. V lost 3 bases and J lost 4; bases outside the gene matches: 4. This CDR3 comprises 14 residues. The CDR3 DNA reads as TGCAGCGTTGATACCGGGACAGGGGGCACTGAAGCTTTCTTT. This codes for CSVDTGTGGTEAFF.

The J gene is TRBJ1-5, the V gene TRBV27; D call uncertain. The V gene's germline CDR1 is MNHEY and CDR2 SMNVEV (reference sequence). The CDR3 has 16 amino acids. V lost 6 bases to trimming and J lost 4 bases, with 19 bases between them. The CDR3 DNA reads as TGTGCCAGCAGACCCGACTACGGTGCGGGGAATCAGCCCCAGCATTTT. Amino acid sequence: CASRPDYGAGNQPQHF.